The present TCR beta chain was sequenced within a study of read filtering for tumor transcriptome and immune sequencing. As for the study in general: RNA-seq yielded only about 80 to 1,400 TCR reads, IR-seq about 3.5 to 11 million.

This library used roughly 400 ng RNA and molecular barcoded adaptors spanning alpha/delta and beta/gamma chains. TCRdb used MiXCR to reprocess the reads, holding one entry per CDR3 protein. The sample has about 2,500 distinct CDR3 sequences, 65% to 70% seen once; the top ten hold 25% to 35%. With regard to this clonotype: Antigen unknown.

Overall study findings and caveats: Approximately 80% of IR-seq clonotypes had one read, totaling around 3.4% of reads; RNA-seq: 74.6% and 44.6%.

The sequence derives from a donor at least 40 years old with multiple myeloma. This table probably holds off-target reads from a library built for another chain. Sequenced sample: a population of CD138-negative cells sorted from bone marrow.

CDR3: CASRGAGSSYEQYF. The CDR3 bases are TGTGCCAGCAGGGGGGCAGGCAGCTCCTACGAGCAGTACTTC. The V call is TRBV28, the J call TRBJ2-7, with a weak D call TRBD1 (6 bases). The ends were cut back, 6 bases at V and 0 bases at J, with 12 bases in the middle. Per germline, CDR1 MDHEN and CDR2 SYDVKM. This CDR3 is 14 amino acids long.